This TCR beta chain appears in the sequencing data of a study of sequential checkpoint blockade in melanoma. Across the whole study: After nivolumab or ipilimumab alone, around 20 patients had week-13 rebiopsies.

This clone was observed a handful of times. The sample's treatment: randomized to nivolumab then ipilimumab (arm A) or the reverse (arm B). None of the patients previously received DNA-damaging chemotherapy. The CDR3 is made up of 14 amino acids. The V segment lost 5 bases and the J segment 6 bases; nucleotides outside the gene matches: 8. Germline CDR1 and CDR2: SGHNT and YENEEA. Measured with immunoSEQ multiplex PCR; TCRdb has only the in-frame clones, and not every one. The sample contains about 5,000 clones, 15% to 20% of which appear only once. This chain uses TRBV11-3 with TRBJ2-5, with TRBD2 matching 8 bases. The specimen was tumor tissue (inferred from file names), collected from a patient given nivolumab and ipilimumab in sequence. The sequence was obtained from a human donor with melanoma. CDR3 sequence reads: CASSLGLEGKTQYF. For the CDR3, the DNA is TGTGCCAGCAGCCTGGGACTAGAAGGAAAGACCCAGTACTTC.